This T cell receptor beta chain was profiled in a study of blood T cell repertoires in COVID-19. The germline V gene has CDR1 SGHAT and CDR2 FQDESV (reference sequence). V lost 5 bases and J lost 7, with 21 bases in between. The CDR3 is made up of 16 amino acids. In the authors' workflow: Reference gene primers were amplified, and this amplification served to estimate nucleated cell counts. Here immunoSEQ multiplex PCR was the method, and the copy in TCRdb shows in-frame clones only, minus some. The D gene and trimming were derived from the DNA, and the V and J assignments and clone size from that table. The sample comprises tens of thousands of clones, 79% of which are singletons, and about 24% rests with the top ten.

The sequence was collected from a human donor in a cohort sampled during active COVID-19. The rearrangement joins TRBV11-1 to TRBJ2-1, with D tentatively TRBD1 (6 bases). The sample taken for sequencing was peripheral blood. CDR3 loop: CASSIRGQQSRNEQFF. CDR3 coding DNA: TGTGCCAGCAGCATCCGGGGACAACAAAGTAGGAATGAGCAGTTCTTC. The variable domain in full, with the rest retrieved from reference TRBV11-1 and TRBJ2-1, is EAEVAQSPRYKITEKSQAVAFWCDPISGHATLYWYRQILGQGPELLVQFQDESVVDDSQLPKDRFSAERLKGVDSTLKIQPAELGDSAMYLCASSIRGQQSRNEQFFGPGTRLTVL.